The text below deals with one T cell receptor beta chain. Its specificity is not known. The study drew the donors from its roughly 130-subject validation cohort, separate from the approximately 670-subject first cohort. This sample stems from a study of cytomegalovirus exposure and HLA in healthy donors. Background on the study: The 666 first-cohort repertoires shared a platform with the approximately 130 validation repertoires, as reported in a later analysis.

Generated by immunoSEQ multiplex PCR, the TCRdb table keeps only in-frame clones and is missing some. Of around 200,000 clones in the sample, roughly 84% were seen once. General study points: Accounts indicate the classifier identified cytomegalovirus status with strong specificity and sensitivity. In vitro data verified a few CMV-associated chains as specific for CMV antigens.

The CDR3 is 16 amino acids. The germline V gene has CDR1 MGHRA and CDR2 YSYEKL. V lost 4 bases to trimming and J lost 3 bases, with 19 bases between them. This sequence originates from a woman younger than 35 in good health and CMV-seropositive. The chain combines TRBV4-1 with TRBJ2-7; possible D gene TRBD1, 5 bases. The specimen was PBMCs. The CDR3 here is CASSPQWIGAGYEQYF. The CDR3 DNA reads TGCGCCAGCAGCCCACAGTGGATTGGGGCAGGCTACGAGCAGTACTTC.